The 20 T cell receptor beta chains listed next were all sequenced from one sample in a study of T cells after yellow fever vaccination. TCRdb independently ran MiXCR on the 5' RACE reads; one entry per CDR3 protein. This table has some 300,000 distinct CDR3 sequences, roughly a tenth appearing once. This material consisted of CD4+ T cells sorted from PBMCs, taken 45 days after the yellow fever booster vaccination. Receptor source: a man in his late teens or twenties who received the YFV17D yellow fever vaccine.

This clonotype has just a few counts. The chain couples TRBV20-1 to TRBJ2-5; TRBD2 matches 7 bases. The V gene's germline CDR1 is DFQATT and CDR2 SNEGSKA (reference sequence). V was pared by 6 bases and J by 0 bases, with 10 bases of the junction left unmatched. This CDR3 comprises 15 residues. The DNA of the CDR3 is TGCAGTGCAAAGCTGGCTAGCGGAGACCAAGAGACCCAGTACTTC. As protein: CSAKLASGDQETQYF.

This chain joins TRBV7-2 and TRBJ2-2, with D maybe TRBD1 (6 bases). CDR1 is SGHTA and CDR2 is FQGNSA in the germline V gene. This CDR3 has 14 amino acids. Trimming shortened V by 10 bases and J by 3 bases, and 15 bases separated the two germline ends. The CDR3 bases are TGTGCCACCAAGCACAGGGACCACACCGGGGAGCTGTTTTTT. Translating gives CATKHRDHTGELFF. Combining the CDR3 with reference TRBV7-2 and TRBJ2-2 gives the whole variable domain GAGVSQSPSNKVTEKGKDVELRCDPISGHTALYWYRQSLGQGLEFLIYFQGNSAPDKSGLPSDRFSAERTGGSVSTLTIQRTQQEDSAVYLCATKHRDHTGELFFGEGSRLTVL.

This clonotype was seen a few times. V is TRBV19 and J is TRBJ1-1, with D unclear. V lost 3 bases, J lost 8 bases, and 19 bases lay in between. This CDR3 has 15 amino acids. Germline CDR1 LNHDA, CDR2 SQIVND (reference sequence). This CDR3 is CASSIQYLGGDEAFF. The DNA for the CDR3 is TGTGCCAGTAGTATTCAATATTTAGGAGGTGACGAAGCTTTCTTT.

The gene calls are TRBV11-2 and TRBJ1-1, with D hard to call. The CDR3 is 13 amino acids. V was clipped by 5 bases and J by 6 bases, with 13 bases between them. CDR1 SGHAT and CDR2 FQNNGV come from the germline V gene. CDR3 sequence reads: CASSRRWVPEAFF. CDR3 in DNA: TGTGCCAGCAGCCGCAGGTGGGTTCCTGAAGCTTTCTTT.

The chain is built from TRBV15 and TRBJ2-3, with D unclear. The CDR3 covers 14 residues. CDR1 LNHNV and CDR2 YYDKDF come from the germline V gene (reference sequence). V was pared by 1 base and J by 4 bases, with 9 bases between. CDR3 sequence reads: CATSRALQPDTQYF. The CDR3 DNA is TGTGCCACCAGCAGAGCCCTACAGCCAGATACGCAGTATTTT. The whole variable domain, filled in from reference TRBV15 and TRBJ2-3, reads DAMVIQNPRYQVTQFGKPVTLSCSQTLNHNVMYWYQQKSSQAPKLLFHYYDKDFNNEADTPDNFQSRRPNTSFCFLDIRSPGLGDTAMYLCATSRALQPDTQYFGPGTRLTVL.

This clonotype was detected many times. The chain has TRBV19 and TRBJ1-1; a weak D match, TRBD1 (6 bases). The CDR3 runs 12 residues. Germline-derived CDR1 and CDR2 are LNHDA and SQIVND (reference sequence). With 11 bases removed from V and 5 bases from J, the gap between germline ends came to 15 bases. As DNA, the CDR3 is TGTGCCGCAGGGGCCGGGTTGACTGAAGCTTTCTTT. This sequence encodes CAAGAGLTEAFF.

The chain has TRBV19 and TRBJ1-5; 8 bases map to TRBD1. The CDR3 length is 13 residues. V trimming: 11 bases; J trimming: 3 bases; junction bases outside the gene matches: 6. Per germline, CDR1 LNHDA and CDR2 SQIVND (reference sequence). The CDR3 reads CAGSGGINQPQHF. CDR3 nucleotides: TGTGCCGGCTCAGGGGGCATCAATCAGCCCCAGCATTTT. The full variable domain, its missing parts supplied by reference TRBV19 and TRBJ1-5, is DGGITQSPKYLFRKEGQNVTLSCEQNLNHDAMYWYRQDPGQGLRLIYYSQIVNDFQKGDIAEGYSVSREKKESFPLTVTSAQKNPTAFYLCAGSGGINQPQHFGDGTRLSIL.

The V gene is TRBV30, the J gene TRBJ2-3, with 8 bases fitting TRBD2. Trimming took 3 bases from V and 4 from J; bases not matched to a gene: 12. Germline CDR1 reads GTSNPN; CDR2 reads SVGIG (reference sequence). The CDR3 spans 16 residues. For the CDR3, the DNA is TGTGCCTGGAGCCGGGGCGCGGGGGGCCTCTCAGATACGCAGTATTTT. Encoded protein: CAWSRGAGGLSDTQYF.

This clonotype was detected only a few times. As DNA, the CDR3 is TGTGCCAGCAGCTTGGGGCCTGGACAGGGAGGGTACGAGCAGTACTTC. It codes for CASSLGPGQGGYEQYF. The chain uses TRBV7-9 and TRBJ2-7; D possibly corresponds to TRBD1 (8 bases). The CDR3 runs to 16 residues. Germline assignment: CDR1 SEHNR and CDR2 FQNEAQ (reference sequence). V was pared by 3 bases and J by 4 bases, with 19 bases between.

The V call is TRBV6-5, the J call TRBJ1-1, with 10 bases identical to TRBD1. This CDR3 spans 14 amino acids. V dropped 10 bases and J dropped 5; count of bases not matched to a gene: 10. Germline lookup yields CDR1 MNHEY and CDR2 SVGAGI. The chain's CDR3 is CATIPDRGITEAFF. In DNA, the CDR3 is TGTGCCACTATTCCGGACAGGGGGATTACTGAAGCTTTCTTT.

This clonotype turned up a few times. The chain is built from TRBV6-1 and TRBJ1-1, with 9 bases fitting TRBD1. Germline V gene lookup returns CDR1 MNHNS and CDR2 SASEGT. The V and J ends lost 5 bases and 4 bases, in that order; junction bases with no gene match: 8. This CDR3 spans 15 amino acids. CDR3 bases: TGTGCCAGCAGTCGGCTGGACAGGGGTTTCACTGAAGCTTTCTTT. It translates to CASSRLDRGFTEAFF.

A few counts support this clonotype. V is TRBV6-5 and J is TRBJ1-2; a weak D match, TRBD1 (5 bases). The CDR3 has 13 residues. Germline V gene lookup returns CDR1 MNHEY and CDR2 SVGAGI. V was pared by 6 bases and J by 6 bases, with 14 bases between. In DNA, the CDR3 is TGTGCCAGCAGCCAATCCGGGACCCATGGCTACACCTTC. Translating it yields CASSQSGTHGYTF.

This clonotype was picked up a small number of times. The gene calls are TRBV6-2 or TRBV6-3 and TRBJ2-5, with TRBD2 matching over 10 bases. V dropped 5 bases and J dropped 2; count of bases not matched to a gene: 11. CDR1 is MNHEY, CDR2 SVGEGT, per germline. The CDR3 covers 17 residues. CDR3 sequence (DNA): TGTGCCAGCAGTCCACAGGTTGGACTAGCGGTTCAAGAGACCCAGTACTTC. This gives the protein CASSPQVGLAVQETQYF.

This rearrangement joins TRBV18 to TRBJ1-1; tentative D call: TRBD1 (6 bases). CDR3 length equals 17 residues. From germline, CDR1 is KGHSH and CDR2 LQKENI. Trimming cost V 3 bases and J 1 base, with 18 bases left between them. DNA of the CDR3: TGTGCCAGCTCACCTCAACTCTCCAGGGGCCGGAACACTGAAGCTTTCTTT. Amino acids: CASSPQLSRGRNTEAFF.

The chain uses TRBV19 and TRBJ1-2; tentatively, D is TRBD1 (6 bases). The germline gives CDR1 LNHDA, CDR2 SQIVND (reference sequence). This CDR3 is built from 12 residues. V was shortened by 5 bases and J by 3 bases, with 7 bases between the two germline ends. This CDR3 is CASSEGDYGYTF. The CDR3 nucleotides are TGTGCCAGTAGTGAGGGGGACTATGGCTACACCTTC. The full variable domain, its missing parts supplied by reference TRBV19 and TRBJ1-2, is DGGITQSPKYLFRKEGQNVTLSCEQNLNHDAMYWYRQDPGQGLRLIYYSQIVNDFQKGDIAEGYSVSREKKESFPLTVTSAQKNPTAFYLCASSEGDYGYTFGSGTRLTVV.

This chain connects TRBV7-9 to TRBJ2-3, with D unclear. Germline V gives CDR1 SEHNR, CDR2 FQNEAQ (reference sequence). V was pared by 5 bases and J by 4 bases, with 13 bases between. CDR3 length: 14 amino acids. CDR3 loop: CASSPRTVADTQYF. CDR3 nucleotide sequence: TGTGCCAGCAGCCCGAGGACGGTTGCAGATACGCAGTATTTT.

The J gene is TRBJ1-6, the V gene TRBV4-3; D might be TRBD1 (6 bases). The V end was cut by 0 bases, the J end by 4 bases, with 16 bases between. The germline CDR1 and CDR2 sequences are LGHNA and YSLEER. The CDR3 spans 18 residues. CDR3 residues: CASSQDPPTGKYNSPLHF. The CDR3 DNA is TGCGCCAGCAGCCAAGATCCCCCGACAGGCAAATATAATTCACCCCTCCACTTT.

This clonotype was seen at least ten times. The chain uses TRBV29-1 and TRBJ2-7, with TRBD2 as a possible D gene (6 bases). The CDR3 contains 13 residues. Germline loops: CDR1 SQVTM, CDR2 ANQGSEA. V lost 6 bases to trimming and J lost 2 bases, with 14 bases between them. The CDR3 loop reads CSVRGTITYEQYF. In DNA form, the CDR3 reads TGCAGCGTCCGCGGGACCATAACCTACGAGCAGTACTTC.

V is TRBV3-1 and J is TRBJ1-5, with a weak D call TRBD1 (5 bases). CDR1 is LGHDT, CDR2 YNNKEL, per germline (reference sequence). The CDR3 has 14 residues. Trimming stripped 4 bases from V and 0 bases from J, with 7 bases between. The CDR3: CASSLQGSNQPQHF. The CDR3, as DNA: TGTGCCAGCAGCCTGCAGGGTAGCAATCAGCCCCAGCATTTT.

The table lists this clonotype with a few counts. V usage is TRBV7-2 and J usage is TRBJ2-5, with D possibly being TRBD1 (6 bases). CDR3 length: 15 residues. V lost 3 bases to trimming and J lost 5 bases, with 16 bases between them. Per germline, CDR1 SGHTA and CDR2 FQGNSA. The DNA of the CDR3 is TGTGCCAGCAGCTTCGGGGACACCCGAGGGGAGACCCAGTACTTC. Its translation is CASSFGDTRGETQYF.